The T cell receptor (beta chain) described here comes from a study of shared clonotypes between healthy human individuals. To note about this clone: The antigen remains unidentified. A read error may explain this, as a much larger clone is one base away. Other DNA sequences of this sample code for an identical CDR3.

The data were produced by immunoSEQ multiplex PCR, yet TCRdb's version contains in-frame clones alone and is incomplete. The sample holds over a million clones, about 75% seen once. Trimming cost V 6 bases and J 5 bases; bases outside gene matches: 2. There are 14 residues in the CDR3. Germline V gene sequence: CDR1 MNHNS, CDR2 SASEGT. Study observations and caveats: The authors sampled blood alone, and tissue repertoires likely differ.

The material sequenced was memory CD4+ T cells sorted from blood. The subset here: CD45RA-negative fraction. The rearrangement links TRBV6-1 to TRBJ1-5, with TRBD1 identical over 12 bases. This receptor was identified in a young man in good health. The CDR3, as DNA: TGTGCCAGCAGCGGGACAGGGGGCTATCAGCCCCAGCATTTT. This codes for CASSGTGGYQPQHF.